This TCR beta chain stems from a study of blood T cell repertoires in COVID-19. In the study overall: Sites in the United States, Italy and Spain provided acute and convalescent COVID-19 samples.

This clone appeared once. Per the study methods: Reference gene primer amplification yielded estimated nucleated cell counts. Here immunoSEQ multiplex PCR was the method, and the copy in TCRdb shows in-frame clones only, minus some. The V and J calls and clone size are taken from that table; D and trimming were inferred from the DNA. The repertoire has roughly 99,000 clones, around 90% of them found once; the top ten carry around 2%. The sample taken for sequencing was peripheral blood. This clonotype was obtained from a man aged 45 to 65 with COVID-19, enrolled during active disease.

The CDR3 DNA reads TGTGCCAGCACATTACCGGGACATTATAATTCACCCCTCCACTTT. The encoded protein is CASTLPGHYNSPLHF. V gene TRBV2 combines with J gene TRBJ1-6, with D perhaps TRBD1 (6 bases). Germline CDR1 reads SNHLY; CDR2 reads FYNNEI. The CDR3 has 15 residues. Trimming shortened V by 7 bases and J by 4 bases, and 14 bases separated the two germline ends.